The clone carrying this TCR beta chain rates as large. What it binds is unknown. V lost 7 bases and J lost 7, with 17 bases in between. Germline V gene data show CDR1 as LGHNT and CDR2 as FRNRAP. CDR3 length: 14 residues. This sample was included in a study of T cells in localized non-small cell lung cancer. Study conclusions and caveats: Longer overall survival accompanied higher blood T cell density.

The data were produced by immunoSEQ multiplex PCR, yet TCRdb's version contains in-frame clones alone and is incomplete. The sample has fewer than 2,000 clones, 22% seen once. The uninvolved lung lay at least 2 cm from the tumor margin and lacked atypia. The rearrangement uses TRBV12-5 and TRBJ2-1; D tentatively fits TRBD1 or TRBD2 (5 bases each). The sample here was normal lung tissue next to the tumor, taken before any cancer treatment. The sequence derives from a man aged 35-75 years with stage II lung adenocarcinoma. CDR3 DNA: TGTGCTAGTGCCGGGGAAGGGGCTGGAAATGAGCAGTTCTTC. This translates into CASAGEGAGNEQFF.